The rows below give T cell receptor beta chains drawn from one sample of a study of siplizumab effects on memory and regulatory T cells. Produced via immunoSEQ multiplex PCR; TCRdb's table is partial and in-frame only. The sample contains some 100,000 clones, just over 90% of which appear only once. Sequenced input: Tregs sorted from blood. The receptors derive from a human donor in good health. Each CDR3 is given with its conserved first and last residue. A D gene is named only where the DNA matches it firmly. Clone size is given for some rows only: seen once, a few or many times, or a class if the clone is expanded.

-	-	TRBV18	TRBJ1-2	CASSPGTGEGYTF	TGTGCCAGCTCACCAGGGACGGGAGAAGGCTACACCTTC
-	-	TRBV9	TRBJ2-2	CASSPAGSNTGELFF	TGTGCCAGCAGCCCCGCCGGGTCGAACACCGGGGAGCTGTTTTTT
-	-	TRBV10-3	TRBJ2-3	CAISEATGAGADTQYF	TGTGCCATCAGTGAGGCGACGGGGGCGGGGGCAGATACGCAGTATTTT
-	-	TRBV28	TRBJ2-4	CASRYRHSLAKNIQYF	TGTGCCAGCAGGTATCGTCACAGTCTAGCCAAAAACATTCAGTACTTC
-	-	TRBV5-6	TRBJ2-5	CASSFLLRRDPGLETQYF	TGTGCCAGCAGCTTCCTTCTGCGGCGGGACCCGGGACTGGAGACCCAGTACTTC
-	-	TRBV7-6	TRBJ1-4	CASSTAGFTNEKLFF	TGTGCCAGCAGCACAGCAGGCTTTACTAATGAAAAACTGTTTTTT
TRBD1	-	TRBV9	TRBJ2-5	CASSVTGTEVETQYF	TGTGCCAGCAGCGTAACAGGGACAGAGGTAGAGACCCAGTACTTC
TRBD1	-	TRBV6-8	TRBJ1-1	CASSYRQGAENTEAFF	TGTGCCAGCAGTTACCGCCAGGGGGCAGAGAACACTGAAGCTTTCTTT
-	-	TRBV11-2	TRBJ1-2	CASSQYEYGYTF	TGTGCCAGCAGCCAATACGAGTATGGCTACACCTTC
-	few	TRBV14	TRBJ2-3	CASSQGEWRVLDTQYF	TGTGCCAGCAGCCAAGGGGAGTGGCGGGTATTGGATACGCAGTATTTT
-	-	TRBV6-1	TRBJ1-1	CASSVSGHTEAFF	TGTGCCAGCAGTGTGTCAGGGCACACTGAAGCTTTCTTT
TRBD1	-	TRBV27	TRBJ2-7	CASSPGQPFSQQYF	TGTGCCAGCAGTCCGGGACAGCCCTTTTCCCAGCAGTACTTC
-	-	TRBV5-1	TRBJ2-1	CASSSGAGGTYNEQFF	TGCGCCAGCAGCTCCGGGGCAGGAGGGACCTACAATGAGCAGTTCTTC
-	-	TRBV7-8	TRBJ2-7	CASSSWTEPPYEQYF	TGTGCCAGCAGCTCCTGGACAGAACCCCCCTACGAGCAGTACTTC
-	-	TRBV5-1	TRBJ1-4	CASSLGGGAYEKLFF	TGCGCCAGCAGCTTGGGGGGGGGCGCATATGAAAAACTGTTTTTT
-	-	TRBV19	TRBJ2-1	CASSMSEGVYNEQFF	TGTGCCAGTAGTATGAGTGAGGGGGTCTACAATGAGCAGTTCTTC
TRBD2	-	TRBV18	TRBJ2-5	CASSRGTSGRETQYF	TGTGCCAGCTCACGTGGGACTAGCGGGAGAGAGACCCAGTACTTC
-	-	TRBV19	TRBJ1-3	CASTENREVGNTIYF	TGTGCCAGTACCGAAAACAGGGAAGTTGGAAACACCATATATTTT
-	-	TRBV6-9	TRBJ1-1	CASSYSGIPTEAFF	TGTGCCAGCAGTTATAGCGGGATTCCCACTGAAGCTTTCTTT
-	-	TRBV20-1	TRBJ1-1	CSAQWGAEAFF	TGCAGTGCCCAGTGGGGGGCTGAAGCTTTCTTT
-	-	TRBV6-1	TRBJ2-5	CASRAAQETQYF	TGTGCCAGCAGGGCAGCCCAAGAGACCCAGTACTTC
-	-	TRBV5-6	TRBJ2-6	CASSLGRYSGANVLTF	TGTGCCAGCAGCTTAGGCAGATACTCTGGGGCCAACGTCCTGACTTTC
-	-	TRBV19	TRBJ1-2	CASSPDGGYGYTF	TGTGCCAGTAGCCCTGACGGGGGTTATGGCTACACCTTC